Each of the 2 T cell receptor beta chains below was sequenced from the same sample in a study of T cells in Graves' hyperthyroidism and ophthalmopathy. Amplified TCR beta CDR3 regions derived from RNA transcripts. Primed by the HTBI set, a first-round RT-PCR was run on the TCR CDR3. TCRdb used MiXCR to reprocess the multiplex PCR reads, holding one entry per CDR3 protein. The data contain roughly 800,000 distinct CDR3 sequences, 35% to 40% of them seen just once; the ten biggest clones take up 7% to 10%. The sequenced sample consisted of blood. Receptors originate from a man younger than 30 with Graves' hyperthyroidism.

Of note for this clonotype: The junction departs from germline at one end; a sequencing error may be responsible. The V and J genes are TRBV12-3 or TRBV12-4 and TRBJ2-5; the D gene is possibly TRBD1 (6 bases). The CDR3 runs to 14 residues. The CDR3 DNA reads TGTGCCAGCAGTTTAGGGACAGTCCAAGAGAGCCAGTATTTC. Its protein is CASSLGTVQESQYF.

This clonotype was seen just once. The rearrangement joins TRBV29-1 to TRBJ1-2, with 8 bases identical to TRBD1. Looked up from germline, CDR1 is SQVTM and CDR2 is ANQGSEA. The V gene end was trimmed by 6 bases and the J gene end by 3 bases; junction bases not matched to a gene: 9. This CDR3 is built from 14 residues. The CDR3 here is CSVVDRGDYYGYTF. CDR3 nucleotide sequence: TGCAGCGTCGTAGACAGGGGAGATTACTATGGCTACACCTTC.